This section outlines one T cell receptor beta chain sequence together with its context. This sample is part of a study of shared clonotypes between healthy human individuals. About the research overall: CD4 naive cells filled three plates per donor, CD4 memory three, CD8 naive two and CD8 memory one.

V lost 2 bases and J lost 8; bases outside the gene matches: 14. The germline CDR1 and CDR2 sequences are SNHLY and FYNNEI. The CDR3 spans 17 residues. Replicate sorted-subset PCRs were loaded with 150 to 250 ng DNA, about 28,000 T cell genomes. Only in-frame clones appear in the TCRdb table, and some are missing; sequencing was by immunoSEQ multiplex PCR. Among 300,000 to 350,000 clones listed, around 70% were seen once. Only Caucasian adults living in Nashville, Tennessee made up the donor group. Specimen: memory CD4+ T cells sorted from blood. Indicated subset: CD45RA-negative fraction. The rearrangement links TRBV2 to TRBJ1-4; 7 positions match TRBD1. The TCR originated in a man aged 30-40 years in good health. CDR3 amino acids: CASSEWGQPLVGEKLFF. CDR3 sequence (DNA): TGTGCCAGCAGTGAATGGGGACAGCCACTCGTGGGGGAAAAACTGTTTTTT.